What follows are 7 T cell receptor beta chains derived from one specimen sequenced in a study of control samples from healthy donors and cancer patients. Measured with immunoSEQ multiplex PCR; TCRdb has only the in-frame clones, and not every one. The profile shows some 200,000 clones, about nine tenths of them singletons. Sequencing was done on a sample of blood. These TCRs come from a woman aged 30 to 39 in good health.

Details on this clone: The same CDR3 also results from other DNA sequences found in this sample. The chain employs TRBV5-1 and TRBJ2-3, with 7 nucleotides matching TRBD1. The germline CDR1 and CDR2 sequences are SGHRS and YFSETQ. The junction had 10 bases not matched to a gene; V was cut back by 0 bases and J by 6 bases. The CDR3 is made up of 16 amino acids. The CDR3 bases are TGCGCCAGCAGCTTGGCCGGGGCAGGGGGTCGGGATACGCAGTATTTT. Amino acids: CASSLAGAGGRDTQYF.

The rearrangement uses TRBV6-5 and TRBJ1-1; 7 bases fit TRBD1. The CDR3 is 13 amino acids. Germline CDR1 and CDR2: MNHEY and SVGAGI. V shed 4 bases and J 5 bases; nucleotides not matched to a gene: 4. CDR3 residues: CASSFDRATEAFF. CDR3 in DNA: TGTGCCAGCAGTTTCGACAGGGCGACTGAAGCTTTCTTT.

The chain carries TRBV12-3 or TRBV12-4 and TRBJ1-2, with 9 bases fitting TRBD1. This CDR3 region has 12 residues. Trimming cost V 7 bases and J 6 bases; bases outside gene matches: 3. The CDR3 DNA follows: TGTGCCAGCACCCGGACAGGGGATGGCTACACCTTC. Its translation is CASTRTGDGYTF.

The J gene is TRBJ1-1, the V gene TRBV6-5, with D maybe TRBD1 (5 bases). The CDR3 runs 13 residues. Looked up from germline, CDR1 is MNHEY and CDR2 is SVGAGI. V was clipped by 9 bases and J by 1 base, with 12 bases between them. CDR3 sequence (DNA): TGTGCCAGTATCGGGACGCCGAACACTGAAGCTTTCTTT. This translates into CASIGTPNTEAFF.

The V gene is TRBV4-3, the J gene TRBJ1-4, with a possible D match to TRBD1 (6 bases). In germline, CDR1 is LGHNA, CDR2 YSLEER. This CDR3 is 16 amino acids long. The germline V and J ends were trimmed by 1 base and 0 bases, with 9 bases remaining between them. The CDR3 reads CASSQADRTTNEKLFF. The CDR3 DNA sequence: TGCGCCAGCAGCCAAGCCGACAGGACAACTAATGAAAAACTGTTTTTT.

J is TRBJ2-3 and V is TRBV18, with 9 nucleotides matching TRBD2. V dropped 0 bases and J dropped 6; count of bases not matched to a gene: 1. Per germline, CDR1 KGHSH and CDR2 LQKENI. This CDR3 has 14 amino acids. The CDR3 bases are TGTGCCAGCTCACCACCCCTAGCGGGGGATACGCAGTATTTT. Amino acids: CASSPPLAGDTQYF.

Here the CDR3 reads CASSLTGTGRYGYTF. The CDR3 nucleotides read TGTGCCAGCAGCTTAACCGGGACAGGTAGGTATGGCTACACCTTC. The chain joins TRBV11-3 to TRBJ1-2, with 8 bases fitting TRBD1. CDR1 and CDR2 (germline): SGHNT, YENEEA. The CDR3 covers 15 residues. The ends lost 2 bases at V and 5 bases at J; junction bases unmatched: 7.